This TCR beta chain was sequenced for a study of T-cell memory formation after mild COVID-19. Study observations and caveats: Contracting clones localized mainly to CM and EM when CD4+ and mainly to EMRA when CD8+.

This clonotype was recorded a few times. Antigen: not known. The germline gives CDR1 SGDLS, CDR2 YYNGEE. This CDR3 has 15 residues. V lost 0 bases to trimming and J lost 2 bases, with 8 bases between them. TCRdb re-derived calls from the 5' RACE reads in MiXCR, one entry per CDR3 protein. The sample contains roughly 170,000 distinct CDR3 sequences, about 21% of which appear only once. The receptor was derived from an adult woman who had mild COVID-19 (a few samples of this study predate the infection). Cell type and time point are not known. The source material was PBMCs or a T cell subset sorted from them (not recorded which). This chain joins TRBV9 and TRBJ2-2; tentative D call: TRBD2 (5 bases). CDR3 bases: TGTGCCAGCAGCGTAGGGGAGACCAACACCGGGGAGCTGTTTTTT. Its protein product is CASSVGETNTGELFF.